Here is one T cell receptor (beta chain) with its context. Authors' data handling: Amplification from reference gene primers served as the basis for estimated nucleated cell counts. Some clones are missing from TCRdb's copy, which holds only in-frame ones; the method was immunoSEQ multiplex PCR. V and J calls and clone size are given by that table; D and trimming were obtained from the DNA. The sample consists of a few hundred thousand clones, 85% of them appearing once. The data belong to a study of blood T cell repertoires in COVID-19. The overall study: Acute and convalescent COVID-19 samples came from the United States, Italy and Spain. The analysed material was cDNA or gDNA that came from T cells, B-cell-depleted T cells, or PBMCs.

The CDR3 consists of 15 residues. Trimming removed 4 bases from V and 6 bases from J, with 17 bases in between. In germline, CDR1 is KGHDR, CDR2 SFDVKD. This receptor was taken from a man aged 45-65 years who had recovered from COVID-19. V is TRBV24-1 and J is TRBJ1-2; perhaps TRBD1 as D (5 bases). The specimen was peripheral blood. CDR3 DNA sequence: TGTGCCACCAGTGACCGGATGGGGGGTGTAGATGGCTACACCTTC. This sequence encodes CATSDRMGGVDGYTF.